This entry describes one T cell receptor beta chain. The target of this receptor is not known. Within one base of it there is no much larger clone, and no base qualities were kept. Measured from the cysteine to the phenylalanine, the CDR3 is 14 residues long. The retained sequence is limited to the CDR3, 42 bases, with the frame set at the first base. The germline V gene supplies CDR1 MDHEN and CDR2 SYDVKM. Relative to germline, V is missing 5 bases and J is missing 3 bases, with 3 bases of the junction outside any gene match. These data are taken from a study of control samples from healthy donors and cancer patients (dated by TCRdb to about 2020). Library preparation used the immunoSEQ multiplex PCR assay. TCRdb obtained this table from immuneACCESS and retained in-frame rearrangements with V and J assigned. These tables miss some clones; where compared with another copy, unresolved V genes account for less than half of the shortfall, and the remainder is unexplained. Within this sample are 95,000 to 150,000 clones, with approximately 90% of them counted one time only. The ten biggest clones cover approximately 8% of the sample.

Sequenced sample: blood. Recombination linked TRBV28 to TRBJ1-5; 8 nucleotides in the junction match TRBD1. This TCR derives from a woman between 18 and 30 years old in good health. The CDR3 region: CASSPGQDNQPQHF. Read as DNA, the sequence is TGTGCCAGCAGTCCGGGACAGGACAATCAGCCCCAGCATTTT.